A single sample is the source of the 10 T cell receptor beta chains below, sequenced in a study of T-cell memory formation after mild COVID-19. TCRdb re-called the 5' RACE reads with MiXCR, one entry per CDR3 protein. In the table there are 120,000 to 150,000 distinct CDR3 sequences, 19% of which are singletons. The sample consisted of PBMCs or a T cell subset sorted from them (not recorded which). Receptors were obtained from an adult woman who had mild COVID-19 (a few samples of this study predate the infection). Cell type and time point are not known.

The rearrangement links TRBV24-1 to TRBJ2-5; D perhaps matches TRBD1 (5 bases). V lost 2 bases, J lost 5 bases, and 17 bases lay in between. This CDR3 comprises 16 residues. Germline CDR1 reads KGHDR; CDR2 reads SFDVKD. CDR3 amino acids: CATSDSKTRDGETQYF. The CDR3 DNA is TGTGCCACCAGTGATTCGAAAACCAGGGATGGGGAGACCCAGTACTTC.

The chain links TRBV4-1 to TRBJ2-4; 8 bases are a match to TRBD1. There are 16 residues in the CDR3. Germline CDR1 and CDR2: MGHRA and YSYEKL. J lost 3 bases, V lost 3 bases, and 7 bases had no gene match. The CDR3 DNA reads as TGCGCCAGCAGCCATCTTGGACAGGGAGGCAAAAACATTCAGTACTTC. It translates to CASSHLGQGGKNIQYF.

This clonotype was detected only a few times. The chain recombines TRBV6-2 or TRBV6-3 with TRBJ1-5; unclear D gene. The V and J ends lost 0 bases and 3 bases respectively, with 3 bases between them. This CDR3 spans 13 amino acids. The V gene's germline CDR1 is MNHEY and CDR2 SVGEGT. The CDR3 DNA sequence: TGTGCCAGCAGTTACTCTAACAATCAGCCCCAGCATTTT. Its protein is CASSYSNNQPQHF.

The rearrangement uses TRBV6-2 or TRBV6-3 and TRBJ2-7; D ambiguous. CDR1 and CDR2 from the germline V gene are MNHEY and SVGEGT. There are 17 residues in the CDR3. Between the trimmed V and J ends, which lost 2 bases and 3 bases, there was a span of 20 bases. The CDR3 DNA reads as TGTGCCAGCAGTTACCATCCGAGTGGGGTAAGAGTCTACGAGCAGTACTTC. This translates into CASSYHPSGVRVYEQYF.

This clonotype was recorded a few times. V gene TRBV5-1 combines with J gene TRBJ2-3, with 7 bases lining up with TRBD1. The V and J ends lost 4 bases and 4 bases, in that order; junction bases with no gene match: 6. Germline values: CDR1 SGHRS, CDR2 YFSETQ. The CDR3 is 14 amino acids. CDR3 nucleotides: TGCGCCAGCAGCCTAGGACAGGTTTCAGATACGCAGTATTTT. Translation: CASSLGQVSDTQYF.

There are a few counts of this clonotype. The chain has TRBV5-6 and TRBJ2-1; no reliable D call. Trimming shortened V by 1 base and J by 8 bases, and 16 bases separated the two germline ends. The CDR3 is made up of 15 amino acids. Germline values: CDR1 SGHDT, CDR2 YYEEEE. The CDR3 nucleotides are TGTGCCAGCAGCTTGATCTCGTCAGGTCGCGATGAGCAGTTCTTC. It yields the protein CASSLISSGRDEQFF.

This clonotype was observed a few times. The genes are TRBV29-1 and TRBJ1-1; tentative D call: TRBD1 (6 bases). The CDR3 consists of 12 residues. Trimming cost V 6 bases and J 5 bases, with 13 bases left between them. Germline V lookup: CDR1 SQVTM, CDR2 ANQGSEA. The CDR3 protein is CSVADSRTEAFF. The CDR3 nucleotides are TGCAGCGTCGCGGACAGCCGGACTGAAGCTTTCTTT.

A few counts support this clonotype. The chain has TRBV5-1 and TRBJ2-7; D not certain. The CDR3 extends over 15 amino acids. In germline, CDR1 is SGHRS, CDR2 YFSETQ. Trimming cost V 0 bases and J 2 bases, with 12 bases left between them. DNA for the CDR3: TGCGCCAGCAGCTTGGACGTCTCCCCGGCCTACGAGCAGTACTTC. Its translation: CASSLDVSPAYEQYF.

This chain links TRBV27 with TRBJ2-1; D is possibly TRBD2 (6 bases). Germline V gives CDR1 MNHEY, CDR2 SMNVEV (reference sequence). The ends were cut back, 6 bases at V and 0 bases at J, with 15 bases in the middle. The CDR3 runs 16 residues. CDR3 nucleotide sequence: TGTGCCAGCAGATCTAGCGTAGGTGACTCCTACAATGAGCAGTTCTTC. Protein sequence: CASRSSVGDSYNEQFF.

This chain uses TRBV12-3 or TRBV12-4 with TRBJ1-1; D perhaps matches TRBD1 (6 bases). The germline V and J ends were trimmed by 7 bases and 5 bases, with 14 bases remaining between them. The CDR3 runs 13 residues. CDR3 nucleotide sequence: TGTGCCAGCACCCTGGGGGGGCTGACTGAAGCTTTCTTT. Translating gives CASTLGGLTEAFF.